This TCR beta chain originates from a study of cytomegalovirus exposure and HLA in healthy donors. Overall study context: The roughly 110 validation repertoires were reported in a later analysis to have been generated on the same platform as the 666 first-cohort repertoires.

On this clone: Its antigen is unknown.

Study observations and caveats: For most TCR sequences rarity was the rule, although some public TCRs occurred in many donors. The study labeled about 160 TCR beta chains cytomegalovirus-associated.

With V trimmed by 2 bases and J by 5 bases, 8 bases remained unmatched. The germline CDR1 and CDR2 sequences are SGHNT and YENEEA. This CDR3 comprises 16 residues. TCRdb's copy holds only in-frame clones and misses some; the assay was immunoSEQ multiplex PCR. Seen here are about 73,000 clones, approximately 95% observed once, and the top ten hold 3.3%. Sequencing input: PBMCs. This clonotype was sampled from a man in his late teens or twenties in good health and CMV-seronegative. The V and J genes are TRBV11-3 and TRBJ2-2; 7 bases map to TRBD2. CDR3 coding DNA: TGTGCCAGCAGCTTACTCACACCCGGGGGGACCGGGGAGCTGTTTTTT. Amino acid sequence: CASSLLTPGGTGELFF.